These T cell receptor beta chains were read from a single sample in a study of CD8 T cells in Susac syndrome. One entry per CDR3 protein, called by TCRdb with MiXCR from the immunoSEQ multiplex PCR reads. The table includes 210,000 or so distinct CDR3 sequences, approximately 90% detected once. Sequenced input: CD8+ T cells from PBMCs. The receptors were sampled from a human donor with multiple sclerosis. The CDR3 runs from the conserved cysteine through the conserved F or W. D genes are given only for firm matches. Size is stated for part of the rows, as once, few or many counts, or as a class when the clone is expanded.

CDR3 protein: CASSYTPLDSSSYNEQFF; CDR3 DNA: TGTGCCAGCAGTTACACCCCGTTGGACTCGAGCTCCTACAATGAGCAGTTCTTC; clone size: .; V gene: TRBV6-2/TRBV6-3; J gene: TRBJ2-1; D gene: .
CDR3 protein: CASEGTGNTGELFF; CDR3 DNA: TGTGCCAGCGAGGGGACAGGGAACACCGGGGAGCTGTTTTTT; clone size: .; V gene: TRBV12-3/TRBV12-4; J gene: TRBJ2-2; D gene: TRBD1
CDR3 protein: CATSDGTSSGQPQHF; CDR3 DNA: TGTGCCACCAGTGACGGGACTTCATCGGGTCAGCCCCAGCATTTT; clone size: .; V gene: TRBV24-1; J gene: TRBJ1-5; D gene: .
CDR3 protein: CASRMGSYEQYF; CDR3 DNA: TGTGCCAGCAGGATGGGTTCGTACGAGCAGTACTTC; clone size: .; V gene: TRBV12-3/TRBV12-4; J gene: TRBJ2-7; D gene: .
CDR3 protein: CASSEFFSWDTQYF; CDR3 DNA: TGTGCCAGCAGTGAATTTTTCTCTTGGGATACGCAGTATTTT; clone size: .; V gene: TRBV25-1; J gene: TRBJ2-3; D gene: .
CDR3 protein: CASSERTGASQPQHF; CDR3 DNA: TGTGCCAGCAGCGAACGGACAGGGGCAAGTCAGCCCCAGCATTTT; clone size: few; V gene: TRBV2; J gene: TRBJ1-5; D gene: TRBD1
CDR3 protein: CASSVSGTSGRNEQFF; CDR3 DNA: TGTGCCAGCAGCGTATCCGGGACTAGCGGGAGGAATGAGCAGTTCTTC; clone size: .; V gene: TRBV9; J gene: TRBJ2-1; D gene: TRBD2
CDR3 protein: CASSGRNYNEQFF; CDR3 DNA: TGTGCCAGCAGCGGCCGGAACTACAATGAGCAGTTCTTC; clone size: .; V gene: TRBV9; J gene: TRBJ2-1; D gene: .
CDR3 protein: CATRDPLNYGYTF; CDR3 DNA: TGTGCCACCCGGGACCCGTTAAACTATGGCTACACCTTC; clone size: .; V gene: TRBV27; J gene: TRBJ1-2; D gene: .
CDR3 protein: CASSPLNEQFF; CDR3 DNA: TGTGCCAGCAGTCCCCTTAATGAGCAGTTCTTC; clone size: .; V gene: TRBV28; J gene: TRBJ2-1; D gene: .
CDR3 protein: CASSQDYSSPNEQFF; CDR3 DNA: TGCGCCAGCAGCCAAGATTATAGTAGCCCCAATGAGCAGTTCTTC; clone size: .; V gene: TRBV4-3; J gene: TRBJ2-1; D gene: .
CDR3 protein: CASSSNDRVGQPQHF; CDR3 DNA: TGTGCCAGCAGCTCGAACGACAGGGTCGGTCAGCCCCAGCATTTT; clone size: .; V gene: TRBV7-9; J gene: TRBJ1-5; D gene: TRBD1
CDR3 protein: CASSLMAQGYNEQFF; CDR3 DNA: TGTGCCAGCAGTTTAATGGCGCAGGGATACAATGAGCAGTTCTTC; clone size: once; V gene: TRBV28; J gene: TRBJ2-1; D gene: .
CDR3 protein: CASSLGQGEVRCF; CDR3 DNA: TGTGCCAGCAGTCTTGGACAGGGTGAGGTGCGGTGCTTC; clone size: .; V gene: TRBV27; J gene: TRBJ2-7; D gene: TRBD1
CDR3 protein: CASRQQGYEQFF; CDR3 DNA: TGTGCCAGCAGGCAACAGGGCTATGAGCAGTTCTTC; clone size: once; V gene: TRBV6-5; J gene: TRBJ2-1; D gene: .
CDR3 protein: CASSLWEDTDTQYF; CDR3 DNA: TGTGCCAGCAGCTTATGGGAAGACACAGATACGCAGTATTTT; clone size: .; V gene: TRBV7-2; J gene: TRBJ2-3; D gene: .
CDR3 protein: CASSLASTDNEQFF; CDR3 DNA: TGTGCCAGCAGTCTGGCTAGCACAGACAATGAGCAGTTCTTC; clone size: .; V gene: TRBV25-1; J gene: TRBJ2-1; D gene: .
CDR3 protein: CASRDRVPQPQHF; CDR3 DNA: TGTGCCAGCAGGGACAGGGTTCCTCAGCCCCAGCATTTT; clone size: once; V gene: TRBV2; J gene: TRBJ1-5; D gene: TRBD1
CDR3 protein: CSAPHPSSYNEQFF; CDR3 DNA: TGCAGTGCGCCCCACCCTAGCTCCTACAATGAGCAGTTCTTC; clone size: .; V gene: TRBV20-1; J gene: TRBJ2-1; D gene: .
CDR3 protein: CASSYPGGSNEQFF; CDR3 DNA: TGTGCCAGCAGTTACCCCGGGGGATCCAATGAGCAGTTCTTC; clone size: .; V gene: TRBV6-2/TRBV6-3; J gene: TRBJ2-1; D gene: .
CDR3 protein: CASSQFAEQAQYF; CDR3 DNA: TGCGCCAGCAGCCAATTCGCCGAGCAGGCGCAGTATTTT; clone size: .; V gene: TRBV4-1; J gene: TRBJ2-3; D gene: .
CDR3 protein: CASSLTRENTDTQYF; CDR3 DNA: TGTGCCAGCTCCTTAACGCGGGAAAACACAGATACGCAGTATTTT; clone size: .; V gene: TRBV28; J gene: TRBJ2-3; D gene: .
CDR3 protein: CASSLRWVAGDVNDEQFF; CDR3 DNA: TGCGCCAGCAGCTTGCGATGGGTAGCGGGGGACGTGAACGATGAGCAGTTCTTC; clone size: .; V gene: TRBV5-1; J gene: TRBJ2-1; D gene: TRBD2
CDR3 protein: CSVKRGAGELFF; CDR3 DNA: TGCAGCGTCAAGAGGGGGGCCGGGGAGCTGTTTTTT; clone size: once; V gene: TRBV29-1; J gene: TRBJ2-2; D gene: .
CDR3 protein: CATSDFRELDTQYF; CDR3 DNA: TGTGCCACCAGCGACTTCCGGGAGTTGGATACGCAGTATTTT; clone size: .; V gene: TRBV15; J gene: TRBJ2-3; D gene: .
CDR3 protein: CASSVVAGVQETQYF; CDR3 DNA: TGTGCCAGCAGCGTAGTCGCGGGGGTACAAGAGACCCAGTACTTC; clone size: .; V gene: TRBV9; J gene: TRBJ2-5; D gene: TRBD2
CDR3 protein: CAWSAGTDTQYF; CDR3 DNA: TGTGCCTGGAGTGCCGGCACAGATACGCAGTATTTT; clone size: few; V gene: TRBV30; J gene: TRBJ2-3; D gene: .
CDR3 protein: CASSVGGGIGNSPLHF; CDR3 DNA: TGTGCCAGCAGCGTAGGCGGAGGGATAGGTAATTCACCCCTCCACTTT; clone size: .; V gene: TRBV9; J gene: TRBJ1-6; D gene: .
CDR3 protein: CASSQDLAETQYF; CDR3 DNA: TGTGCCAGCAGCCAAGACCTAGCGGAGACCCAGTACTTC; clone size: .; V gene: TRBV4-2; J gene: TRBJ2-5; D gene: .
CDR3 protein: CASSQDQEEIDTEAFF; CDR3 DNA: TGTGCCAGCAGCCAAGATCAGGAAGAAATAGACACTGAAGCTTTCTTT; clone size: .; V gene: TRBV3-1; J gene: TRBJ1-1; D gene: .
CDR3 protein: CASRRDGRSNEKLFF; CDR3 DNA: TGTGCCAGCAGGAGAGACGGCCGAAGTAATGAAAAACTGTTTTTT; clone size: .; V gene: TRBV6-5; J gene: TRBJ1-4; D gene: .
CDR3 protein: CAWKPGVHNEQFF; CDR3 DNA: TGTGCCTGGAAGCCGGGGGTCCACAATGAGCAGTTCTTC; clone size: .; V gene: TRBV30; J gene: TRBJ2-1; D gene: .
CDR3 protein: CASSPRLAAYTGELFF; CDR3 DNA: TGTGCCAGCAGCCCCCGACTAGCGGCCTACACCGGGGAGCTGTTTTTT; clone size: .; V gene: TRBV13; J gene: TRBJ2-2; D gene: TRBD2
CDR3 protein: CASSTLWGGGETQYF; CDR3 DNA: TGTGCCAGCAGTACTCTTTGGGGCGGGGGTGAGACCCAGTACTTC; clone size: .; V gene: TRBV28; J gene: TRBJ2-5; D gene: TRBD2
CDR3 protein: CASSRTGLQETQYF; CDR3 DNA: TGTGCCAGCAGCCGTACAGGGCTCCAAGAGACCCAGTACTTC; clone size: .; V gene: TRBV5-4; J gene: TRBJ2-5; D gene: .
CDR3 protein: CASSFPNGAGGSYNEQFF; CDR3 DNA: TGCGCCAGCAGCTTCCCAAATGGAGCGGGGGGTTCCTACAATGAGCAGTTCTTC; clone size: .; V gene: TRBV5-1; J gene: TRBJ2-1; D gene: TRBD2
CDR3 protein: CASSTTRGEQFF; CDR3 DNA: TGTGCCAGCAGCACGACTAGGGGGGAGCAGTTCTTC; clone size: .; V gene: TRBV13; J gene: TRBJ2-1; D gene: .
CDR3 protein: CASSSVLTGNEQYF; CDR3 DNA: TGTGCCAGCAGTTCAGTCCTGACAGGGAACGAGCAGTACTTC; clone size: .; V gene: TRBV27; J gene: TRBJ2-7; D gene: TRBD1
CDR3 protein: CASSAGGAGTEAFF; CDR3 DNA: TGTGCCAGTAGCGCCGGGGGGGCGGGGACTGAAGCTTTCTTT; clone size: once; V gene: TRBV19; J gene: TRBJ1-1; D gene: .
CDR3 protein: CASSLEARDTQYF; CDR3 DNA: TGTGCTAGCAGCTTAGAGGCGCGGGATACGCAGTATTTT; clone size: .; V gene: TRBV7-7; J gene: TRBJ2-3; D gene: .
CDR3 protein: CASSGLAGRMEQFF; CDR3 DNA: TGTGCCAGCAGCGGACTAGCGGGAAGGATGGAGCAGTTCTTC; clone size: .; V gene: TRBV12-3/TRBV12-4; J gene: TRBJ2-1; D gene: TRBD2
CDR3 protein: CASSSQGGETQYF; CDR3 DNA: TGCGCCAGCAGCTCCCAGGGGGGAGAGACCCAGTACTTC; clone size: .; V gene: TRBV5-1; J gene: TRBJ2-5; D gene: .
CDR3 protein: CASSKSSGSYEQYF; CDR3 DNA: TGTGCCAGCAGCAAGTCTAGCGGCTCCTACGAGCAGTACTTC; clone size: .; V gene: TRBV9; J gene: TRBJ2-7; D gene: TRBD2
CDR3 protein: CSARTQRGGYGYTF; CDR3 DNA: TGCAGTGCTAGGACCCAGCGAGGGGGCTATGGCTACACCTTC; clone size: .; V gene: TRBV20-1; J gene: TRBJ1-2; D gene: .
CDR3 protein: CASSFYGDKNYGYTF; CDR3 DNA: TGCGCCAGCAGCTTTTACGGAGATAAAAACTATGGCTACACCTTC; clone size: .; V gene: TRBV5-1; J gene: TRBJ1-2; D gene: .
CDR3 protein: CASGGTGELFF; CDR3 DNA: TGTGCCAGTGGGGGCACCGGGGAGCTGTTTTTT; clone size: .; V gene: TRBV12-3/TRBV12-4; J gene: TRBJ2-2; D gene: .
CDR3 protein: CSAGTFYGYTF; CDR3 DNA: TGCAGTGCCGGGACGTTCTATGGCTACACCTTC; clone size: .; V gene: TRBV20-1; J gene: TRBJ1-2; D gene: .
CDR3 protein: CASSTSSDNEQFF; CDR3 DNA: TGTGCCAGTAGTACGAGTTCGGACAATGAGCAGTTCTTC; clone size: .; V gene: TRBV19; J gene: TRBJ2-1; D gene: .
CDR3 protein: CASSLGSGEQYF; CDR3 DNA: TGTGCCAGCAGCTTGGGGAGCGGCGAGCAGTACTTC; clone size: .; V gene: TRBV5-4; J gene: TRBJ2-7; D gene: .
CDR3 protein: CASSLNPGGHAPQHF; CDR3 DNA: TGTGCCAGCAGTTTGAATCCAGGGGGTCATGCGCCCCAGCATTTT; clone size: .; V gene: TRBV27; J gene: TRBJ1-5; D gene: TRBD1
CDR3 protein: CASRGPTNEKLFF; CDR3 DNA: TGTGCCAGCCGGGGCCCGACTAATGAAAAACTGTTTTTT; clone size: .; V gene: TRBV5-4; J gene: TRBJ1-4; D gene: .